These T cell receptor beta chains were read from a single sample in a study of blood T cell repertoires in COVID-19. Profiling relied on immunoSEQ multiplex PCR, and the TCRdb table lists in-frame clones only, not all of them. Of a few hundred thousand clones listed, 90% are singletons. The sample was peripheral blood. These receptors were taken from a woman between 45 and 65 years old with COVID-19, enrolled during active disease. Both conserved end residues are part of each CDR3. The D gene is left open where the match is weak. The size field is filled for only some rows; it gives once, few, many or a size class.

d_call	v_call	clone_size	j_call	cdr3_nt	cdr3_aa
NA	TRBV7-2	NA	TRBJ2-6	TGTGCCAGCACCCTAAAGTGGGGGGCCAACGTCCTGACTTTC	CASTLKWGANVLTF
NA	TRBV28	NA	TRBJ1-2	TGTGCCAGCAGTTCGCCGGGCCAGGCTGACAGGTCTTCGAGCTATGGCTACACCTTC	CASSSPGQADRSSSYGYTF
TRBD1	TRBV5-1	NA	TRBJ2-7	TGCGCCAGCGCGAGAGGGACAGACTACGAGCAGTACTTC	CASARGTDYEQYF
TRBD1	TRBV6-5	NA	TRBJ1-1	TGTGCCAGCAGGTCAGGACAGGGGGCAGGCTCGTCAGCTTTCTTT	CASRSGQGAGSSAFF
NA	TRBV15	NA	TRBJ1-6	TGTGCCACCAGCAGGGAGGGAATGTCTCTTGGGAATTCACCCCTCCACTTT	CATSREGMSLGNSPLHF
TRBD1	TRBV7-9	once	TRBJ1-5	TGTGCCAGCGGGGAGGAGGGAACACAGGGGAGAGGTCAGCCCCAGCATTTT	CASGEEGTQGRGQPQHF
NA	TRBV6-2/TRBV6-3	NA	TRBJ1-1	TGTGCCAGCACCCCAGGTCGGGGAGGGGGCACTGAAGCTTTCTTT	CASTPGRGGGTEAFF
NA	TRBV7-9	NA	TRBJ2-5	TGTGCCAGCAGTTACGACTTGGGAGAGACCCAGTACTTC	CASSYDLGETQYF
NA	TRBV19	NA	TRBJ1-1	TGTGCCAGTAGTATCGGCGGGAACACTGAAGCTTTCTTT	CASSIGGNTEAFF
NA	TRBV19	NA	TRBJ2-1	TGTGCCAGTAGTAGGGACATGGGGAATGAGCAGTTCTTC	CASSRDMGNEQFF
NA	TRBV9	NA	TRBJ2-7	TGTGCCAGCAGCCCCCGGGGAGGCCCCTACGAGCAGTACTTC	CASSPRGGPYEQYF
TRBD1	TRBV7-3	NA	TRBJ1-1	TGTGCCAGCAGCTCACAGGGGGCTCTAGACACTGAAGCTTTCTTT	CASSSQGALDTEAFF
NA	TRBV5-6	NA	TRBJ2-3	TGTGCCAGCAGCCCCACAGGGATTGCGGTCACAGATACGCAGTATTTT	CASSPTGIAVTDTQYF
NA	TRBV18	NA	TRBJ2-3	TGTGCCAGCTCACCGGCTCGCCTCACAGATACGCAGTATTTT	CASSPARLTDTQYF
NA	TRBV30	NA	TRBJ1-2	TGTGCCTGGAGTGTACCGGGGGGCTACACCTTC	CAWSVPGGYTF
NA	TRBV24-1	NA	TRBJ2-4	TGTGCCACCAGTGATTTCTCGGCAGGAAAAAACATTCAGTACTTC	CATSDFSAGKNIQYF
TRBD2	TRBV4-2	NA	TRBJ2-2	TGTGCCAGCAGCCGGGGAATTTCCTTTCGGGTCGATAGGGCGGGGGACACCGGGGAGCTGTTTTTT	CASSRGISFRVDRAGDTGELFF
TRBD1	TRBV29-1	once	TRBJ1-5	TGCAGCGTTGTGGTGACAGGGGGCCAGCCCCAGCATTTT	CSVVVTGGQPQHF
TRBD2	TRBV7-2	NA	TRBJ2-1	TGTGCCAGCAGCTTACAGGCGGGAGGCCCCTACAATGAGCAGTTCTTC	CASSLQAGGPYNEQFF
NA	TRBV11-2	NA	TRBJ2-3	TGTGCCAGCAGCTTAGGCGGGCTTAGCACAGATACGCAGTATTTT	CASSLGGLSTDTQYF
NA	TRBV5-4	NA	TRBJ2-3	TGTGCCAGCAGCCTGGATACTAGCACAGATACGCAGTATTTT	CASSLDTSTDTQYF
TRBD2	TRBV10-1	NA	TRBJ2-1	TGCGCCAGCAGTGAGTATAGCGGGAGTGGCAATGAGCAGTTCTTC	CASSEYSGSGNEQFF
TRBD2	TRBV4-1	NA	TRBJ2-1	TGCGCCAGCAGCCAGGCCGGGACTAGCCGTGAGCAGTTCTTC	CASSQAGTSREQFF
NA	TRBV27	NA	TRBJ1-5	TGTGCCAGCAGTTTTGGGACATATCAGCCCCAGCATTTT	CASSFGTYQPQHF
NA	TRBV5-6	NA	TRBJ2-7	TGTGCCAGCAGCCTTACTGGGAGCTCCTACGAGCAGTACTTC	CASSLTGSSYEQYF
NA	TRBV19	NA	TRBJ2-2	TGTGCCAGCAGGAAACAGGGAATTGACACCGGGGAGCTGTTTTTT	CASRKQGIDTGELFF
NA	TRBV5-1	NA	TRBJ2-1	TGCGCCAGCAGCTCGGGTGTTGTCGGAGTGGAGGAGCAGTTCTTC	CASSSGVVGVEEQFF
TRBD2	TRBV6-5	NA	TRBJ2-3	TGTGCCAGCAGTTTCTCTAGCGGATTCGGCACAGATACGCAGTATTTT	CASSFSSGFGTDTQYF
TRBD1	TRBV5-4	NA	TRBJ1-4	TGTGCCAGCAGCTTGGGAGGGACAGCAACTAATGAAAAACTGTTTTTT	CASSLGGTATNEKLFF
NA	TRBV7-9	NA	TRBJ2-7	TGTGCCAGCAGCCCAAGGCCCCAGGGTACCTACGAGCAGTACTTC	CASSPRPQGTYEQYF